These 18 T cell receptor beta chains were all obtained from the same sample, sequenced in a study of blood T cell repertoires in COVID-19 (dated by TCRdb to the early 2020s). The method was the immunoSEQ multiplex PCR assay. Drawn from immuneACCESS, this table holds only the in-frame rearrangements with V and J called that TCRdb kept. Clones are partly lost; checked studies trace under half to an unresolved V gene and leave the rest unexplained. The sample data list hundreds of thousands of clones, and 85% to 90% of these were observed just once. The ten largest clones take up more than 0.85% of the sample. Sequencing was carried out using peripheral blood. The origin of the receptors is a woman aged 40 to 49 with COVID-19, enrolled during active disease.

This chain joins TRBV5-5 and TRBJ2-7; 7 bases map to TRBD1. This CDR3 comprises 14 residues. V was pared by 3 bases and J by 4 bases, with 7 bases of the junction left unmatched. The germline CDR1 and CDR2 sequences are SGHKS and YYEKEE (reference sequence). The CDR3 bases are TGTGCCAGCAGCTGGGGGACAGAAATTTACGAGCAGTACTTC. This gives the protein CASSWGTEIYEQYF.

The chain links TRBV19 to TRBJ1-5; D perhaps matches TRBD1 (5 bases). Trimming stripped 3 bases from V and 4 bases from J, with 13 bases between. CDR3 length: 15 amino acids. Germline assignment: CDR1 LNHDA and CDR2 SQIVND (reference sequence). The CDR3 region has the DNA TGTGCCAGTAGTATTCGACCACGGGGGAATCAGCCCCAGCATTTT. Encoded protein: CASSIRPRGNQPQHF. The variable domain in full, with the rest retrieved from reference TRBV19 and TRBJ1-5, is DGGITQSPKYLFRKEGQNVTLSCEQNLNHDAMYWYRQDPGQGLRLIYYSQIVNDFQKGDIAEGYSVSREKKESFPLTVTSAQKNPTAFYLCASSIRPRGNQPQHFGDGTRLSIL.

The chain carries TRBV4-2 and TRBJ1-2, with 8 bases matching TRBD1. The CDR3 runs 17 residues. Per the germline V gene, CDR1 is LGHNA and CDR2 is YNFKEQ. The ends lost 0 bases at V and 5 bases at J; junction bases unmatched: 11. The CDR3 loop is CASSQDSGTGQRYGYTF. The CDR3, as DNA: TGTGCCAGCAGCCAAGATTCAGGGACAGGTCAAAGGTATGGCTACACCTTC.

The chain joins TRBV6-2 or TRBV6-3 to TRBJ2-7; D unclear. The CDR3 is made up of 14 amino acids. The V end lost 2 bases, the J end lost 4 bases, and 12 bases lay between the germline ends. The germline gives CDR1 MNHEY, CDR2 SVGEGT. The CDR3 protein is CASSYRSARYEQYF. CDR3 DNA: TGTGCCAGCAGTTACCGCAGCGCTCGGTACGAGCAGTACTTC.

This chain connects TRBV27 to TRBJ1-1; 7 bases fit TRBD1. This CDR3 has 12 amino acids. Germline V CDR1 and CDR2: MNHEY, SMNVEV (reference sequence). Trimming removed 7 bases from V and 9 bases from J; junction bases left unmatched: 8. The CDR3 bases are TGTGCCAGCACGGCGGGCAGGGGGAAAGCTTTCTTT. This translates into CASTAGRGKAFF.

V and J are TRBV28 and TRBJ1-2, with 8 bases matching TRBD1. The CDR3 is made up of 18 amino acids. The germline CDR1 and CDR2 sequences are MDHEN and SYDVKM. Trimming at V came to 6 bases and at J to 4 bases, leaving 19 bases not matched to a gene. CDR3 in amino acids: CASSVWGSNRGNGYGYTF. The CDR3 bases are TGTGCCAGCAGCGTTTGGGGTTCGAACAGGGGGAATGGCTATGGCTACACCTTC.

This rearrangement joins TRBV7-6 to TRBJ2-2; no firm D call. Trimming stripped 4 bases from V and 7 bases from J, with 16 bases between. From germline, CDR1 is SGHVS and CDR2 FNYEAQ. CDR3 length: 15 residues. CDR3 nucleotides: TGTGCCAGCAGCTCCAAACTCTCTAGTGGCGGGGAGCTGTTTTTT. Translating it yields CASSSKLSSGGELFF.

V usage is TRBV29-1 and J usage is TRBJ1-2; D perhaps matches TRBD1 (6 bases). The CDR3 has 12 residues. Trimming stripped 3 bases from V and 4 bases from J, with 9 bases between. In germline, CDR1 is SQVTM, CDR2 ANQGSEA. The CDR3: CSVDRDTYGYTF. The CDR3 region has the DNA TGCAGCGTTGACAGGGACACCTATGGCTACACCTTC.

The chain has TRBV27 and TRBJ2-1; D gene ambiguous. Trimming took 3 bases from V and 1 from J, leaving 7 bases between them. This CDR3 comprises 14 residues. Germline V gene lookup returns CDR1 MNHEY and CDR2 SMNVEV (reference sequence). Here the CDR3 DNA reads TGTGCCAGCAGTTTTCTAGTATCCTACAATGAGCAGTTCTTC. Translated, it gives CASSFLVSYNEQFF.

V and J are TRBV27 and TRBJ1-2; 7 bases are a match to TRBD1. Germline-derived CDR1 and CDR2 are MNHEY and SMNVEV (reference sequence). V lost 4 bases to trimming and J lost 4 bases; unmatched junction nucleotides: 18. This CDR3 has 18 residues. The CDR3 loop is CASSSHPQGVRGGYGYTF. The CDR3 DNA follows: TGTGCCAGCAGTTCTCACCCTCAGGGGGTGAGGGGCGGCTATGGCTACACCTTC.

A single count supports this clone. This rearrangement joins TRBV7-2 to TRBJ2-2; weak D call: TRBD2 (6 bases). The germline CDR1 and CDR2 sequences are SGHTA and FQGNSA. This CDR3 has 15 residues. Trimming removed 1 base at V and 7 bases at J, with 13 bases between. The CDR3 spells CASSLELALNGELFF. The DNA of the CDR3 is TGTGCCAGCAGCTTAGAACTAGCCCTCAACGGGGAGCTGTTTTTT.

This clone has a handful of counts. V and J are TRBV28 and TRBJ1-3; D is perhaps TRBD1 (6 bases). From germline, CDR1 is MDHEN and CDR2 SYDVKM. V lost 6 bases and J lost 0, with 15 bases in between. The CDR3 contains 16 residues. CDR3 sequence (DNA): TGTGCCAGCAGCCTAGGACAGAGATACTCTGGAAACACCATATATTTT. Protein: CASSLGQRYSGNTIYF.

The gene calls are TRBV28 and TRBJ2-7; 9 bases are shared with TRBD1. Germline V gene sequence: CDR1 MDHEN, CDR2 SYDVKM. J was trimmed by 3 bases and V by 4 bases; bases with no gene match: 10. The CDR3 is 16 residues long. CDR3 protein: CASSSPGTGLGYEQYF. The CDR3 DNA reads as TGTGCCAGCAGTTCTCCCGGGACAGGGTTGGGCTACGAGCAGTACTTC.

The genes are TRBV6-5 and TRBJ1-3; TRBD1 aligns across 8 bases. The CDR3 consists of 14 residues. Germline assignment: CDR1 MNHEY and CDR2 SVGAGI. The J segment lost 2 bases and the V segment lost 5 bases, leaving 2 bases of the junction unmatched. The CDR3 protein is CASSPQGAGNTIYF. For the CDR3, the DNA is TGTGCCAGCAGTCCACAGGGGGCTGGAAACACCATATATTTT.

The CDR3 region has the DNA TGTGCCAGCAGCCTTACCGTACTAGCGGGCCTACACACCGGGGAGCTGTTTTTT. Protein sequence: CASSLTVLAGLHTGELFF. The J gene is TRBJ2-2, the V gene TRBV5-4, with 9 positions matching TRBD2. Trimming removed 4 bases from V and 3 bases from J; junction bases left unmatched: 13. The CDR3 totals 18 residues. Germline V gene data show CDR1 as SGHNT and CDR2 as YYREEE (reference sequence).

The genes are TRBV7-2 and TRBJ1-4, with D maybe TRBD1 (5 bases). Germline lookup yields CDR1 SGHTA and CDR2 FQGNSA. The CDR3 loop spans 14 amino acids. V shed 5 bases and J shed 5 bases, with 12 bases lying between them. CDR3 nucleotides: TGTGCCAGCAGCCGCGGGACGGAAAATGAAAAACTGTTTTTT. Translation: CASSRGTENEKLFF.

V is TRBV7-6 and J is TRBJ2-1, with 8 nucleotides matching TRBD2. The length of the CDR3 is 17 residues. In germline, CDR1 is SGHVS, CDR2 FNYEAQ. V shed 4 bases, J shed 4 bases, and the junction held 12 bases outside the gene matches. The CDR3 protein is CASSSALADSLYNEQFF. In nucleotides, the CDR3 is TGTGCCAGCAGCTCAGCACTAGCGGACTCGCTTTACAATGAGCAGTTCTTC.

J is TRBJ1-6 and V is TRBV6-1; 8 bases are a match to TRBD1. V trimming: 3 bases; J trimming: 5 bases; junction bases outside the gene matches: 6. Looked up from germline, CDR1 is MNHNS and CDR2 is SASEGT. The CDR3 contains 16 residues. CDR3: CASSDGQGANNSPLHF. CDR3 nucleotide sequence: TGTGCCAGCAGTGATGGACAGGGAGCCAATAATTCACCCCTCCACTTT.